These T cell receptor beta chains were read from a single sample in a study of immune characterization of retroperitoneal liposarcoma. TCRdb re-called the PCR reads through MiXCR, storing one row per CDR3 protein. Of thousands of distinct CDR3 sequences listed, approximately 39% are singletons. The source material was tumor tissue. These receptors came from a male donor with retroperitoneal liposarcoma. Both conserved end residues are part of each CDR3. The D gene is left open where the match is weak. Size tells how often a clone was seen (once, few, many) or the class of an expanded clone, and some rows leave it out.

D gene: NA; clone size: NA; J gene: TRBJ2-1; V gene: TRBV4-1; CDR3 DNA: TGCGCCAGCAGCCAAGATGGAGGGGGTGAGCAGTTCTTC; CDR3 protein: CASSQDGGGEQFF
D gene: NA; clone size: NA; J gene: TRBJ1-3; V gene: TRBV6-1; CDR3 DNA: TGTGCCAGCAGTGAGGGGCAGGTCCCTGGAAACACCATATATTTT; CDR3 protein: CASSEGQVPGNTIYF
D gene: TRBD2; clone size: NA; J gene: TRBJ2-1; V gene: TRBV6-5; CDR3 DNA: TGTGCCAGCATCAGGACTAGCGGCCACCTGGGGCCCCCTGAGCAGTTCTTC; CDR3 protein: CASIRTSGHLGPPEQFF
D gene: TRBD1; clone size: medium-sized; J gene: TRBJ2-4; V gene: TRBV7-2; CDR3 DNA: TGTGCCAGCAGCTTAAGTTCGGGACAGGGGAAAAACATTCAGTACTTC; CDR3 protein: CASSLSSGQGKNIQYF
D gene: NA; clone size: NA; J gene: TRBJ2-7; V gene: TRBV7-2; CDR3 DNA: TGTGCCAGCAGCCCCCCAGGGAACCTATACAATGAGCAGTACTTC; CDR3 protein: CASSPPGNLYNEQYF
D gene: NA; clone size: NA; J gene: TRBJ2-6; V gene: TRBV12-3/TRBV12-4; CDR3 DNA: TGTGCCAGCCAACCCGGACTTGGACTGGCTGGGGCCAACGTCCTGACTTTC; CDR3 protein: CASQPGLGLAGANVLTF
D gene: TRBD2; clone size: medium-sized; J gene: TRBJ2-3; V gene: TRBV6-1; CDR3 DNA: TGTGCCAGCAGTCTTAGCGGGGGGGCATCAGATACGCAGTATTTT; CDR3 protein: CASSLSGGASDTQYF
D gene: NA; clone size: NA; J gene: TRBJ2-1; V gene: TRBV6-1; CDR3 DNA: TGTGCCAGCAGTGAAGAGGGGCCAGGGAGCTCCTACGAGCAGTTCTTC; CDR3 protein: CASSEEGPGSSYEQFF
D gene: NA; clone size: few; J gene: TRBJ2-5; V gene: TRBV11-2; CDR3 DNA: TGTGCCAGCAGCTTAGTCAGAGAGACCCAGTACTTC; CDR3 protein: CASSLVRETQYF
D gene: NA; clone size: few; J gene: TRBJ2-7; V gene: TRBV6-1; CDR3 DNA: TGTGCCAGCAGTGAAGTGGGGACGTCCTACGAGCAGTACTTC; CDR3 protein: CASSEVGTSYEQYF
D gene: NA; clone size: NA; J gene: TRBJ2-5; V gene: TRBV6-1; CDR3 DNA: TGTGCCAGCAGTCCCCCCGGGGTTGTGTCGGCTGGGCAGTACTTC; CDR3 protein: CASSPPGVVSAGQYF
D gene: NA; clone size: NA; J gene: TRBJ2-1; V gene: TRBV6-5; CDR3 DNA: TGTGCCAGCAGTTACGGGGGGACTGTACAAGAGACCCAGTTCTTC; CDR3 protein: CASSYGGTVQETQFF
D gene: NA; clone size: NA; J gene: TRBJ2-3; V gene: TRBV6-5; CDR3 DNA: TGTGCCAGCAGTCCGTATAGGCCACAGGGCACAGATACGCAGTATTTT; CDR3 protein: CASSPYRPQGTDTQYF
D gene: NA; clone size: few; J gene: TRBJ2-2; V gene: TRBV6-1; CDR3 DNA: TGTGCCAGCAGTCCAGAAGGTGGGGGCCCCGGGGAGCTGTTTTTT; CDR3 protein: CASSPEGGGPGELFF
D gene: NA; clone size: once; J gene: TRBJ2-3; V gene: TRBV27; CDR3 DNA: TGTGCCAGCAGTTCCGGGGCTAGCACAGATACGCAGTATTTT; CDR3 protein: CASSSGASTDTQYF
D gene: TRBD1; clone size: NA; J gene: TRBJ2-5; V gene: TRBV6-1; CDR3 DNA: TGTGCCAGCCGTTCGGGACAGGGGTTGGAGACCCAGTACTTC; CDR3 protein: CASRSGQGLETQYF
D gene: TRBD1; clone size: NA; J gene: TRBJ2-3; V gene: TRBV6-1; CDR3 DNA: TGTGCCAGCATCAAACAGGGGTGGACGACAGATACGCAGTATTTT; CDR3 protein: CASIKQGWTTDTQYF
D gene: TRBD2; clone size: NA; J gene: TRBJ2-1; V gene: TRBV27; CDR3 DNA: TGTGCCAGCAGTTTATATGCGGGAGCATACAATGAGCAGTTCTTC; CDR3 protein: CASSLYAGAYNEQFF
D gene: NA; clone size: few; J gene: TRBJ2-7; V gene: TRBV27; CDR3 DNA: TGTGCCAGCAGCTCGACCTCCTACGAGCAGTACTTC; CDR3 protein: CASSSTSYEQYF
D gene: NA; clone size: NA; J gene: TRBJ2-5; V gene: TRBV14; CDR3 DNA: TGTGCCAGCAGCCAAGTAGGGGGGGGCCAAGAGACCCAGTACTTC; CDR3 protein: CASSQVGGGQETQYF
D gene: NA; clone size: NA; J gene: TRBJ1-1; V gene: TRBV7-2; CDR3 DNA: TGTGCCAGCACCCCAAGTCTGGAGAACACTGAAGCTTTCTTT; CDR3 protein: CASTPSLENTEAFF
D gene: NA; clone size: NA; J gene: TRBJ2-1; V gene: TRBV6-1; CDR3 DNA: TGTGCCAGCAGTCCCGGCCGTCTCAATGAGCAGTTCTTC; CDR3 protein: CASSPGRLNEQFF
D gene: NA; clone size: NA; J gene: TRBJ1-1; V gene: TRBV6-1; CDR3 DNA: TGTGCCAGCAGTGAAAACCTGGGCACTGAAGCTTTCTTT; CDR3 protein: CASSENLGTEAFF
D gene: TRBD2; clone size: NA; J gene: TRBJ2-7; V gene: TRBV6-1; CDR3 DNA: TGTGCCAGCAGTGAAGAGGGAGGGATGGGATCCGAGCAGTACTTC; CDR3 protein: CASSEEGGMGSEQYF
D gene: TRBD1; clone size: large; J gene: TRBJ2-1; V gene: TRBV6-1; CDR3 DNA: TGTGCCAGCCCCGATCGTTCAGGGGGTAAGGCCTACAATGAGCAGTTCTTC; CDR3 protein: CASPDRSGGKAYNEQFF
D gene: NA; clone size: NA; J gene: TRBJ2-3; V gene: TRBV6-1; CDR3 DNA: TGTGCCAGCACGCGGAGGGGGCTCGATGGCACAGATACGCAGTATTTT; CDR3 protein: CASTRRGLDGTDTQYF
D gene: NA; clone size: NA; J gene: TRBJ2-3; V gene: TRBV6-1; CDR3 DNA: TGTGCCAGCAGTGAAATAGGCACAGATACGCAGTATTTT; CDR3 protein: CASSEIGTDTQYF
D gene: NA; clone size: NA; J gene: TRBJ2-4; V gene: TRBV6-1; CDR3 DNA: TGTGCCAGCAAGAACGGAATCTTTTCTCAGTACTTC; CDR3 protein: CASKNGIFSQYF
D gene: TRBD1; clone size: NA; J gene: TRBJ2-1; V gene: TRBV6-8; CDR3 DNA: TGTGCCAGCAGCTTTATCGGACAGGGGGCGCGGGAGCAGTTCTTC; CDR3 protein: CASSFIGQGAREQFF
D gene: NA; clone size: few; J gene: TRBJ2-7; V gene: TRBV6-6; CDR3 DNA: TGTGCCAGCAGTTACTCGACACAGACTCAAATCCTGGCCGAGCAGTACTTC; CDR3 protein: CASSYSTQTQILAEQYF
D gene: NA; clone size: few; J gene: TRBJ2-1; V gene: TRBV10-1; CDR3 DNA: TGCGCCAGCAGTGAGAGGGGGAGCTCCTACAATGAGCAGTTCTTC; CDR3 protein: CASSERGSSYNEQFF
D gene: NA; clone size: NA; J gene: TRBJ2-7; V gene: TRBV7-2; CDR3 DNA: TGTGCCAGCCGAACTTCCTACGAGCAGTACTTC; CDR3 protein: CASRTSYEQYF
D gene: NA; clone size: NA; J gene: TRBJ2-1; V gene: TRBV6-6; CDR3 DNA: TGTGCCGGGGGACTCGGGAACAATGAGCAGTTCTTC; CDR3 protein: CAGGLGNNEQFF
D gene: TRBD2; clone size: few; J gene: TRBJ2-4; V gene: TRBV6-5; CDR3 DNA: TGTGCCAGCAGTTACACCCTTCCGGGACTAACCATAGCCAAAAACATTCAGTACTTC; CDR3 protein: CASSYTLPGLTIAKNIQYF
D gene: NA; clone size: NA; J gene: TRBJ2-7; V gene: TRBV6-1; CDR3 DNA: TGTGCCAGCAGCCTTAGCAGGGGAACCTACGAGCAGTACTTC; CDR3 protein: CASSLSRGTYEQYF
D gene: NA; clone size: NA; J gene: TRBJ2-3; V gene: TRBV6-2/TRBV6-3; CDR3 DNA: TGTGCCAGCAGTGAATCAATGGGATCCACAGATACGCAGTATTTT; CDR3 protein: CASSESMGSTDTQYF
D gene: TRBD1; clone size: NA; J gene: TRBJ2-7; V gene: TRBV6-1; CDR3 DNA: TGTGCCACCAGGACAGGGGGCTACAATGAGCAGTACTTC; CDR3 protein: CATRTGGYNEQYF
D gene: NA; clone size: NA; J gene: TRBJ1-6; V gene: TRBV7-6; CDR3 DNA: TGTGCCAGCAGACCACAGGGAGGGGATTCACCCCTCCACTTT; CDR3 protein: CASRPQGGDSPLHF
D gene: TRBD2; clone size: medium-sized; J gene: TRBJ2-1; V gene: TRBV27; CDR3 DNA: TGTGCCAGCAGTACCGGGGGGTCTGGTGAGCAGTTCTTC; CDR3 protein: CASSTGGSGEQFF
D gene: TRBD2; clone size: NA; J gene: TRBJ2-3; V gene: TRBV6-1; CDR3 DNA: TGTGCCAGCAGGGCGGGAGGGAGCACAGATACGCAGTATTTT; CDR3 protein: CASRAGGSTDTQYF
D gene: NA; clone size: NA; J gene: TRBJ2-6; V gene: TRBV6-1; CDR3 DNA: TGTGCCAGCAGTGAACTTGTCGAAGACTCTGGGGCCAACGTCCTGACTTTC; CDR3 protein: CASSELVEDSGANVLTF
D gene: NA; clone size: NA; J gene: TRBJ2-5; V gene: TRBV10-2; CDR3 DNA: TGCGCCAGCAGTCTTTTGGTGGAAGAGACCCAGTACTTC; CDR3 protein: CASSLLVEETQYF
D gene: TRBD1; clone size: few; J gene: TRBJ2-3; V gene: TRBV6-1; CDR3 DNA: TGTGCCAGCAGTGCTGCGTGGGGACAGAGCACAGATACGCAGTATTTT; CDR3 protein: CASSAAWGQSTDTQYF
D gene: TRBD2; clone size: NA; J gene: TRBJ2-3; V gene: TRBV25-1; CDR3 DNA: TGTGCCAGCAGTGACTCCATTGGGGGGGAGTCAGATACGCAGTATTTT; CDR3 protein: CASSDSIGGESDTQYF
D gene: TRBD1; clone size: few; J gene: TRBJ2-7; V gene: TRBV7-2; CDR3 DNA: TGTGCCAGCAGCGCCGACAGGGGGGCCTACAATGAGCAGTACTTC; CDR3 protein: CASSADRGAYNEQYF
D gene: TRBD1; clone size: NA; J gene: TRBJ2-7; V gene: TRBV6-1; CDR3 DNA: TGTGCCAGCAGTGAAACAGGGGGGACCTACGAGCAGTACTTC; CDR3 protein: CASSETGGTYEQYF
D gene: NA; clone size: few; J gene: TRBJ2-1; V gene: TRBV6-8; CDR3 DNA: TGTGCCAGCAGTTTCTTCGCGCGGGTCGGCGATGAGCAGTTCTTC; CDR3 protein: CASSFFARVGDEQFF
D gene: NA; clone size: few; J gene: TRBJ2-2; V gene: TRBV6-1; CDR3 DNA: TGTGCCAGCATAAATACCGGGGAGCTGTTTTTT; CDR3 protein: CASINTGELFF
D gene: NA; clone size: medium-sized; J gene: TRBJ2-1; V gene: TRBV6-6; CDR3 DNA: TGTGCCAGCAGTTACGGCCTAGGACAAGAGACCCAGTTCTTC; CDR3 protein: CASSYGLGQETQFF
D gene: TRBD1; clone size: few; J gene: TRBJ2-1; V gene: TRBV6-1; CDR3 DNA: TGTGCCAGCAGTACAACACAGGGGACGCTCTTC; CDR3 protein: CASSTTQGTLF
D gene: NA; clone size: few; J gene: TRBJ2-7; V gene: TRBV6-1; CDR3 DNA: TGTGCCAGCAGTGGGGGAGCCTACGAGCAGTACTTC; CDR3 protein: CASSGGAYEQYF
D gene: NA; clone size: few; J gene: TRBJ2-3; V gene: TRBV6-1; CDR3 DNA: TGTGCCAGCTCGAGTTCAGATACGCAGTATTTT; CDR3 protein: CASSSSDTQYF
D gene: TRBD1; clone size: NA; J gene: TRBJ2-1; V gene: TRBV27; CDR3 DNA: TGTGCCAGCAGTTCGGGACAGGGATTCAATGAGCAGTTCTTC; CDR3 protein: CASSSGQGFNEQFF
D gene: TRBD1; clone size: few; J gene: TRBJ1-2; V gene: TRBV6-1; CDR3 DNA: TGTGCCAGCAGTTCGGGACAGGGGCGTGGGGGCTACACCTTC; CDR3 protein: CASSSGQGRGGYTF
D gene: TRBD2; clone size: medium-sized; J gene: TRBJ2-1; V gene: TRBV7-2; CDR3 DNA: TGTGCCAGCAGCTTTACGGGAGGAACCCCCTACGAGCAGTTCTTC; CDR3 protein: CASSFTGGTPYEQFF
D gene: NA; clone size: NA; J gene: TRBJ2-5; V gene: TRBV12-3/TRBV12-4; CDR3 DNA: TGTGCCAGCGCGCCCATCACTTCCCTTGAGGAGACCCAGTACTTC; CDR3 protein: CASAPITSLEETQYF
D gene: NA; clone size: NA; J gene: TRBJ1-5; V gene: TRBV6-9; CDR3 DNA: TGTGCCAGCAGAGGGTGGCGGGAGGGCAATCAGCCCCAGCATTTT; CDR3 protein: CASRGWREGNQPQHF
D gene: NA; clone size: NA; J gene: TRBJ2-1; V gene: TRBV6-1; CDR3 DNA: TGTGCCAGCAGTGAAGGGACAGTTAATGAGCAGTTCTTC; CDR3 protein: CASSEGTVNEQFF
D gene: TRBD2; clone size: few; J gene: TRBJ2-4; V gene: TRBV6-5; CDR3 DNA: TGTGCCAGCAGTTATCGGACTAGCGGGAGGAATAGCATTCAGTACTTC; CDR3 protein: CASSYRTSGRNSIQYF